The sequence of this T cell receptor (beta chain) was determined in a study of pediatric ulcerative colitis. Findings and limits, study-wide: Blood-rectal clonal overlap within each person was significantly higher in ulcerative colitis patients than controls. Rectal pinch biopsies may have included blood-derived T cells, especially in patients with overt colitis.

One to two pinch biopsies were taken from the rectum during colonoscopy. As to this clone: Antigen specificity is unknown.

Trimming stripped 5 bases from V and 6 bases from J, with 15 bases between. This CDR3 has 14 residues. Germline V CDR1 and CDR2: SGHAT, FQNNGV. TCRdb's copy holds only in-frame clones and misses some; the assay was immunoSEQ multiplex PCR. The sample carries fewer than 20,000 clones, under 75% recorded once. The specimen sequenced was gut tissue. This chain links TRBV11-2 with TRBJ2-3, with a weak D call TRBD2 (5 bases). The source of this sequence is a boy aged 5-17 years with moderate ulcerative colitis. The DNA for the CDR3 is TGTGCCAGCAGCCTCTCCCGGCGAGGGGATACGCAGTATTTT. Amino acid sequence: CASSLSRRGDTQYF.